The 31 T cell receptor beta chains presented below share a single source sample, sequenced in a study of blood T cell repertoires in COVID-19. Some clones are missing from TCRdb's copy, which holds only in-frame ones; the method was immunoSEQ multiplex PCR. The sample consists of approximately 230,000 clones, about 91% of them appearing once. Specimen: peripheral blood. The receptor set was obtained from a woman aged 30 to 39 with COVID-19, enrolled during active disease.

V gene TRBV6-6 combines with J gene TRBJ2-2; D uncertain. Per the germline V gene, CDR1 is MNHNY and CDR2 is SVGAGI (reference sequence). CDR3 length: 13 amino acids. The ends were cut back, 5 bases at V and 3 bases at J, with 7 bases in the middle. Here the CDR3 reads CASSPRDTGELFF. Here the CDR3 DNA reads TGTGCCAGCAGTCCCCGGGACACCGGGGAGCTGTTTTTT.

The chain carries TRBV6-5 and TRBJ1-3, with D perhaps TRBD1 (5 bases). CDR3 length: 15 amino acids. V lost 7 bases and J 0 bases, leaving 13 bases between the germline ends. Germline values: CDR1 MNHEY, CDR2 SVGAGI. CDR3 region: CASTPARVSGNTIYF. The CDR3 DNA sequence: TGTGCCAGCACCCCGGCCAGGGTCTCTGGAAACACCATATATTTT.

This chain joins TRBV27 and TRBJ1-5; weak D call: TRBD1 (6 bases). The germline gives CDR1 MNHEY, CDR2 SMNVEV (reference sequence). The V end was cut by 8 bases, the J end by 2 bases, with 16 bases between. This CDR3 comprises 15 residues. The CDR3 DNA is TGTGCCAGCCGAGGGGGTAATGAAGGCAATCAGCCCCAGCATTTT. It specifies CASRGGNEGNQPQHF.

This clone is a singleton in its sample. The J gene is TRBJ2-5, the V gene TRBV4-1; D not certain. This CDR3 region has 13 residues. CDR1 is MGHRA, CDR2 YSYEKL, per germline. Trimming took 4 bases from V and 5 from J, leaving 11 bases between them. The CDR3 is CASSPLPSETQYF. The CDR3 nucleotides are TGCGCCAGCAGCCCTCTCCCGTCGGAGACCCAGTACTTC.

The V and J genes are TRBV4-2 and TRBJ2-1; TRBD2 matches at 8 bases. V shed 1 base and J 6 bases; nucleotides not matched to a gene: 5. Germline V gives CDR1 LGHNA, CDR2 YNFKEQ. CDR3 length equals 15 residues. CDR3 sequence (DNA): TGTGCCAGCAGCCAAGTGCGGGGGGAAGGCAATGAGCAGTTCTTC. Protein: CASSQVRGEGNEQFF.

In DNA, the CDR3 is TGCGCCAGCAGCCAAGATGCAGGGAAGACTGAGCAGTTCTTC. It is translated as CASSQDAGKTEQFF. The chain combines TRBV4-3 with TRBJ2-1; D is perhaps TRBD1 (5 bases). V dropped 0 bases and J dropped 9 bases, with 12 bases sitting between them. Germline-derived CDR1 and CDR2 are LGHNA and YSLEER. The CDR3 is 14 amino acids.

The chain employs TRBV6-5 and TRBJ2-7, with 9 positions matching TRBD2. CDR1 and CDR2 from the germline V gene are MNHEY and SVGAGI. CDR3 length: 15 amino acids. V dropped 0 bases and J dropped 3; count of bases not matched to a gene: 3. CDR3 residues: CASSYSISGGYEQYF. The CDR3, as DNA: TGTGCCAGCAGTTACTCGATTAGCGGGGGCTACGAGCAGTACTTC.

This chain uses TRBV14 with TRBJ2-3; D is possibly TRBD2 (6 bases). CDR1 and CDR2 (germline): SGHDN, FVKESK. The V gene lost 5 bases and the J gene lost 5 bases, with 17 bases spanning the gap. CDR3 length equals 15 residues. The CDR3 loop reads CASSDFRDSLDTQYF. CDR3 coding DNA: TGTGCCAGCAGCGACTTTAGGGACTCGCTAGATACGCAGTATTTT.

The chain couples TRBV4-1 to TRBJ2-3; D remains unclear. The CDR3 loop spans 18 amino acids. Trimming left V 4 bases short and J 3 bases short, with 23 bases between. Germline CDR1 is MGHRA and CDR2 is YSYEKL. CDR3 sequence: CASSLTSRLSGRTDTQYF. The CDR3 bases are TGCGCCAGCAGCCTAACCAGTAGGCTATCAGGAAGGACAGATACGCAGTATTTT.

V is TRBV11-3 and J is TRBJ2-3, with 7 bases lining up with TRBD1. V shed 3 bases, J shed 3 bases, and the junction held 6 bases outside the gene matches. CDR1 is SGHNT, CDR2 YENEEA, per germline. This CDR3 has 15 residues. The CDR3 region is CASSFEGAGTDTQYF. The CDR3 DNA is TGTGCCAGCAGCTTCGAGGGGGCGGGTACAGATACGCAGTATTTT.

This clone was counted once. The J gene is TRBJ2-1, the V gene TRBV4-1; 10 bases align to TRBD1. CDR1 and CDR2 (germline): MGHRA, YSYEKL. The CDR3 totals 15 residues. Trimming took 1 base from V and 8 from J; bases not matched to a gene: 5. DNA for the CDR3: TGCGCCAGCAGCCAAGGACAGGGGGCAGTAGATGAGCAGTTCTTC. This translates into CASSQGQGAVDEQFF.

DNA of the CDR3: TGTGCCACCACCAAAAGCGGATCTTACAATGAGCAGTTCTTC. This sequence encodes CATTKSGSYNEQFF. This chain joins TRBV24-1 and TRBJ2-1, with a weak D call TRBD2 (5 bases). Trimming stripped 8 bases from V and 4 bases from J, with 14 bases between. Germline values: CDR1 KGHDR, CDR2 SFDVKD. The CDR3 consists of 14 residues.

This chain joins TRBV6-4 and TRBJ2-1; D perhaps matches TRBD2 (6 bases). CDR1 and CDR2 from the germline V gene are MRHNA and SNTAGT. The V end was cut by 10 bases, the J end by 6 bases, with 19 bases between. The CDR3 totals 14 residues. In nucleotides, the CDR3 is TGTGCCACCTCCGGGACTGGGGGAGCCAATGAGCAGTTCTTC. This sequence encodes CATSGTGGANEQFF.

The chain's CDR3 is CASSQSQGVPGELFF. The DNA for the CDR3 is TGCGCCAGCAGCCAGAGCCAAGGAGTCCCAGGGGAGCTGTTTTTT. The chain couples TRBV4-1 to TRBJ2-2; unclear D gene. Per the germline V gene, CDR1 is MGHRA and CDR2 is YSYEKL. The CDR3 runs 15 residues. Trimming took 3 bases from V and 8 from J, leaving 16 bases between them.

The rearrangement uses TRBV24-1 and TRBJ1-5; no definite D call. The germline gives CDR1 KGHDR, CDR2 SFDVKD. The CDR3 consists of 15 residues. V was shortened by 3 bases and J by 4 bases, with 12 bases between the two germline ends. The CDR3 bases are TGTGCCACCAGTGATGGTATCAGAGGTAATCAGCCCCAGCATTTT. Translation: CATSDGIRGNQPQHF.

The V gene is TRBV11-2, the J gene TRBJ2-7, with D perhaps matching TRBD1 (6 bases). V was shortened by 4 bases and J by 3 bases, with 7 bases between the two germline ends. Germline CDR1 is SGHAT and CDR2 is FQNNGV. This CDR3 contains 12 residues. In DNA form, the CDR3 reads TGTGCCAGCAGCTCACAGGGCTACGAGCAGTACGTC. This encodes CASSSQGYEQYV.

J is TRBJ2-5 and V is TRBV27; 9 bases are shared with TRBD1. The V gene's germline CDR1 is MNHEY and CDR2 SMNVEV (reference sequence). V lost 5 bases, J lost 3 bases, and 7 bases stayed unmatched. The CDR3 is 15 amino acids. The CDR3 spells CASSPWDREKETQYF. The DNA of the CDR3 is TGTGCCAGCAGTCCCTGGGACAGGGAAAAAGAGACCCAGTACTTC.

The chain joins TRBV29-1 to TRBJ1-1; a weak D match, TRBD1 (5 bases). Trimming cost V 5 bases and J 2 bases, with 12 bases left between them. The germline V gene encodes CDR1 SQVTM and CDR2 ANQGSEA. The length of the CDR3 is 13 residues. CDR3 bases: TGCAGCGTTCAAGGGCAGGGCAACACTGAAGCTTTCTTT. Protein: CSVQGQGNTEAFF.

The CDR3 here is CAISGDRGNTIYF. In DNA, the CDR3 is TGTGCCATCAGCGGGGACAGGGGAAACACCATATATTTT. The rearrangement uses TRBV10-3 and TRBJ1-3; 8 bases align to TRBD1. Trimming cost V 6 bases and J 4 bases; bases outside gene matches: 2. Germline V gene sequence: CDR1 ENHRY, CDR2 SYGVKD. CDR3 size: 13 residues.

The rearrangement links TRBV6-5 to TRBJ2-3, with a possible D match to TRBD1 (6 bases). Germline V gene sequence: CDR1 MNHEY, CDR2 SVGAGI. The V gene lost 5 bases and the J gene lost 9 bases, with 9 bases spanning the gap. This CDR3 has 11 amino acids. Here the CDR3 DNA reads TGTGCCAGCAGTAACAGGGACACGCAGTATTTT. Its protein product is CASSNRDTQYF.

The rearrangement links TRBV10-3 to TRBJ2-6; 12 bases align to TRBD2. This CDR3 spans 17 amino acids. Germline lookup yields CDR1 ENHRY and CDR2 SYGVKD. Trimming at V came to 10 bases and at J to 3 bases, leaving 10 bases not matched to a gene. CDR3 DNA sequence: TGTGCCACTAGCGGGGGGGCCGCCGTTCGTGGGGCCAACGTCCTGACTTTC. Translating it yields CATSGGAAVRGANVLTF.

A single count supports this clone. This rearrangement joins TRBV20-1 to TRBJ2-1; the match to TRBD2 covers 11 bases. Germline trimming cut 3 bases from V and 3 bases from J; bases unmatched to any gene: 7. This CDR3 contains 16 residues. Germline assignment: CDR1 DFQATT and CDR2 SNEGSKA (reference sequence). The CDR3 protein is CSASVLAGENYNEQFF. In DNA form, the CDR3 reads TGCAGTGCTAGTGTACTAGCGGGAGAGAACTACAATGAGCAGTTCTTC.

The chain uses TRBV27 and TRBJ1-6; D gene unclear. The CDR3 spans 14 residues. V lost 5 bases, J lost 5 bases, and 10 bases lay in between. Germline V gives CDR1 MNHEY, CDR2 SMNVEV (reference sequence). For the CDR3, the DNA is TGTGCCAGCAGTGTGAACGGGAATAATTCACCCCTCCACTTT. This sequence encodes CASSVNGNNSPLHF.

The chain combines TRBV2 with TRBJ2-3, with TRBD1 identical over 8 bases. CDR1 and CDR2 from the germline V gene are SNHLY and FYNNEI. CDR3 length equals 15 residues. V dropped 3 bases and J dropped 6; count of bases not matched to a gene: 8. CDR3 sequence: CASSERQGRGDTQYF. The CDR3 DNA sequence: TGTGCCAGCAGTGAGCGACAGGGGCGCGGGGATACGCAGTATTTT.

The gene calls are TRBV2 and TRBJ2-2, with 10 positions matching TRBD1. The CDR3 has 14 residues. Germline assignment: CDR1 SNHLY and CDR2 FYNNEI. J gave up 7 bases and V 6 bases, and 5 bases lay outside the gene matches. CDR3 sequence reads: CASRDRGGYGELFF. The CDR3 DNA follows: TGTGCCAGCAGGGACAGGGGGGGGTACGGGGAGCTGTTTTTT.

About this clone: The junction departs from the called germline gene at one end, perhaps through a read error. The chain recombines TRBV15 with TRBJ2-7; 10 positions agree with TRBD2. Germline V CDR1 and CDR2: LNHNV, YYDKDF (reference sequence). This CDR3 has 14 residues. CDR3 in amino acids: CATSRDLAGELQFF. As DNA, the CDR3 is TGTGCCACCAGCAGAGATCTAGCGGGGGAGCTCCAATTCTTC. The full variable domain, completed using reference TRBV15 and TRBJ2-7, is DAMVIQNPRYQVTQFGKPVTLSCSQTLNHNVMYWYQQKSSQAPKLLFHYYDKDFNNEADTPDNFQSRRPNTSFCFLDIRSPGLGDTAMYLCATSRDLAGELQFFGPGTRLTVT.

The chain uses TRBV7-2 and TRBJ2-5; tentative D call: TRBD2 (5 bases). The CDR3 extends over 17 amino acids. V dropped 2 bases and J dropped 4 bases, with 20 bases sitting between them. Germline values: CDR1 SGHTA, CDR2 FQGNSA. CDR3 in DNA: TGTGCCAGCAGCTTATTAGGAGAGGGTGTGGAAGGAGAGACCCAGTACTTC. This translates into CASSLLGEGVEGETQYF.

This clone was seen once. The V gene is TRBV28, the J gene TRBJ2-1; tentative D call: TRBD1 (6 bases). CDR3 size: 16 residues. CDR1 and CDR2 (germline): MDHEN, SYDVKM. V shed 4 bases and J shed 5 bases, with 18 bases lying between them. The CDR3 nucleotides are TGTGCCAGCAGTTCTTTAGCCGGGGACAAAAACAATGAGCAGTTCTTC. Amino acids: CASSSLAGDKNNEQFF.

The J gene is TRBJ1-1, the V gene TRBV15; D is perhaps TRBD1 (5 bases). CDR3 size: 14 residues. Per the germline V gene, CDR1 is LNHNV and CDR2 is YYDKDF (reference sequence). Trimming took 0 bases from V and 1 from J, leaving 6 bases between them. The CDR3 here is CATSRDGQNTEAFF. CDR3 sequence (DNA): TGTGCCACCAGCAGAGACGGACAGAACACTGAAGCTTTCTTT.

The chain couples TRBV29-1 to TRBJ2-3; D perhaps matches TRBD2 (5 bases). Per germline, CDR1 SQVTM and CDR2 ANQGSEA. CDR3 length: 13 residues. Trimming removed 1 base at V and 0 bases at J, with 5 bases between. CDR3 sequence reads: CSVEGTSTDTQYF. CDR3 nucleotides: TGCAGCGTTGAAGGGACTAGCACAGATACGCAGTATTTT.

The V gene is TRBV7-6, the J gene TRBJ2-1; 7 bases line up with TRBD1. CDR3 length equals 15 residues. J lost 8 bases, V lost 5 bases, and 12 bases had no gene match. Germline lookup yields CDR1 SGHVS and CDR2 FNYEAQ. The CDR3 coding sequence is TGTGCCAGCAGCCCCCCAGACAGGGTAATTTATGAGCAGTTCTTC. It translates to CASSPPDRVIYEQFF.